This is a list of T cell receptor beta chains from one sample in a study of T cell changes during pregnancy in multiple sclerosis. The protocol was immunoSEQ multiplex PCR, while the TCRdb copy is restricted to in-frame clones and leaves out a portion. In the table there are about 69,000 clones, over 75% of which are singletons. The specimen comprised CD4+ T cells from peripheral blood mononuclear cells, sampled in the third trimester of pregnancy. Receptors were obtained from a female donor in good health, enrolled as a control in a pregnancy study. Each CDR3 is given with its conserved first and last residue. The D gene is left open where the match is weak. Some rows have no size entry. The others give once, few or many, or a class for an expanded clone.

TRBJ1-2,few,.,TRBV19,CASNFLGYGYTF,TGTGCCAGTAACTTTCTAGGCTATGGCTACACCTTC
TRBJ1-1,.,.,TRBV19,CASSATANTEAFF,TGTGCCAGTAGTGCGACAGCTAACACTGAAGCTTTCTTT
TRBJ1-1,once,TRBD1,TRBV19,CASSIDQGVMNTEAFF,TGTGCCAGTAGTATAGACCAGGGGGTTATGAACACTGAAGCTTTCTTT
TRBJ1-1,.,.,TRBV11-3,CASSSARSTEAFF,TGTGCCAGCAGCTCCGCGCGGTCCACTGAAGCTTTCTTT
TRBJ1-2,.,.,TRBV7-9,CASSPIQGASSGYTF,TGTGCCAGCAGCCCGATCCAGGGTGCTTCCTCTGGCTACACCTTC
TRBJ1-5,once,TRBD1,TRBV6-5,CASTTGSNQPQHF,TGTGCCAGTACGACAGGGAGCAATCAGCCCCAGCATTTT
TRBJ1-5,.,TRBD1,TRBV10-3,CAIGDRDQPQHF,TGTGCCATAGGGGACAGGGATCAGCCCCAGCATTTT
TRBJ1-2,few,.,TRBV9,CASSVGGVTSANYGYTF,TGTGCCAGCAGCGTAGGGGGCGTTACCTCAGCTAACTATGGCTACACCTTC
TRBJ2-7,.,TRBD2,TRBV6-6,CASKILAGDSYEQYF,TGTGCCAGCAAAATATTAGCGGGGGACTCCTACGAGCAGTACTTC
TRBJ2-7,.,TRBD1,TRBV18,CASSPGQGMYEQYF,TGTGCCAGCTCTCCGGGACAGGGGATGTACGAGCAGTACTTC
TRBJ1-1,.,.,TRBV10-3,CASGTNGNTEAFF,TGTGCCAGCGGAACCAATGGGAACACTGAAGCTTTCTTT
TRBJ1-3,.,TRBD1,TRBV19,CASSMTGAGNTIYF,TGTGCCAGTAGTATGACAGGGGCCGGAAACACCATATATTTT
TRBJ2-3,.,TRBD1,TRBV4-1,CASSQEGTGLDTDTQYF,TGCGCCAGCAGCCAAGAGGGGACAGGGCTCGACACAGATACGCAGTATTTT
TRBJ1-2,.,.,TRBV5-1,CASSQILDYGYTF,TGCGCCAGCAGCCAAATACTGGACTATGGCTACACCTTC
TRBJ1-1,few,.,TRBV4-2,CASSQDSTGNTEAFF,TGTGCCAGCAGCCAAGATTCGACAGGGAACACTGAAGCTTTCTTT
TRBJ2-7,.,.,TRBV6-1,CASSEAHGDYEQYF,TGTGCCAGCAGTGAAGCGCACGGAGACTACGAGCAGTACTTC
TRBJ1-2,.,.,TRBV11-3,CASSLGREDGYTF,TGTGCCAGCAGCTTAGGCCGGGAGGACGGCTACACCTTC
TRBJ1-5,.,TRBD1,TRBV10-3,CAISETRQGSNQPQHF,TGTGCCATCAGTGAGACACGACAGGGGAGCAATCAGCCCCAGCATTTT
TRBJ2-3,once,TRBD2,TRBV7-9,CASSPPGLAGGPDTQYF,TGTGCCAGCAGCCCTCCGGGACTAGCGGGGGGCCCAGATACGCAGTATTTT
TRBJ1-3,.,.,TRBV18,CASSPSNSGNTIYF,TGTGCCAGCTCACCCAGTAACTCTGGAAACACCATATATTTT
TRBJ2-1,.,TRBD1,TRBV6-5,CASRTRTGGRNEQFF,TGTGCCAGCAGAACTCGGACAGGGGGCAGGAATGAGCAGTTCTTC
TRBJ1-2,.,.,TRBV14,CASSLQGFSYGYTF,TGTGCCAGCAGCTTACAGGGATTTAGCTATGGCTACACCTTC
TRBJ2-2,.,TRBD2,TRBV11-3,CASSPTGWGSGETGELFF,TGTGCCAGCAGCCCTACCGGTTGGGGTAGCGGGGAGACCGGGGAGCTGTTTTTT
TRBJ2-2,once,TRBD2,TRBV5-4,CASSWGGSNTGELFF,TGTGCCAGCAGCTGGGGGGGGAGTAACACCGGGGAGCTGTTTTTT
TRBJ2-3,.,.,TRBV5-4,CASSYGGGPGDTQYF,TGTGCCAGCAGCTATGGGGGGGGGCCTGGAGATACGCAGTATTTT
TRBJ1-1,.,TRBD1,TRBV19,CASSIGPFQGANTEAFF,TGTGCCAGTAGTATAGGGCCTTTTCAGGGGGCCAACACTGAAGCTTTCTTT
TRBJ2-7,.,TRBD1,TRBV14,CASSQVRGHEQYF,TGTGCCAGCAGCCAAGTCAGGGGGCACGAGCAGTACTTC
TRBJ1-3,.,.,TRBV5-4,CASSLAATAGENTIYF,TGTGCCAGCAGCTTGGCCGCTACAGCGGGGGAAAACACCATATATTTT
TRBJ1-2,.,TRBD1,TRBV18,CASSPRGTGDGYTF,TGTGCCAGCTCACCACGCGGGACAGGGGATGGCTACACCTTC
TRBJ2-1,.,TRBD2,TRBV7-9,CASSLASGAGGSYNEQFF,TGTGCCAGCAGCTTAGCGTCCGGGGCGGGGGGCTCCTACAATGAGCAGTTCTTC
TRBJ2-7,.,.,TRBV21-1,CASSNRQGCYEQYF,TGTGCCAGCAGCAACCGGCAGGGATGCTACGAGCAGTACTTC
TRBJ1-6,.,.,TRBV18,CASSWQGGFITPLHF,TGTGCCAGCTCATGGCAGGGTGGTTTTATAACGCCCCTCCACTTT
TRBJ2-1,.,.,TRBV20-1,CRASQGNEQFF,TGCAGAGCGTCACAGGGCAATGAGCAGTTCTTC
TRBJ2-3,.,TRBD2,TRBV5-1,CASSYRTSGGAGDTQYF,TGCGCCAGCAGCTACCGGACTAGCGGGGGGGCCGGAGATACGCAGTATTTT
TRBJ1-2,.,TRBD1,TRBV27,CASSLHRGAGGYTF,TGTGCCAGCAGTTTACACAGGGGCGCCGGTGGCTACACCTTC
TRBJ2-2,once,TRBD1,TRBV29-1,CSVAKGQGSGELFF,TGCAGCGTAGCTAAAGGACAGGGATCTGGGGAGCTGTTTTTT
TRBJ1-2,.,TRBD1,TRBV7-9,CASSLAPRGQGYGYTF,TGTGCCAGCAGCTTAGCGCCTCGGGGACAGGGATATGGCTACACCTTC
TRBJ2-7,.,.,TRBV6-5,CASGDRQGGTYEQYF,TGTGCCAGCGGAGACCGACAGGGAGGAACCTACGAGCAGTACTTC
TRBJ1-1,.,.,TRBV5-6,CASSKPSGDHTEAFF,TGTGCCAGCAGCAAACCCTCGGGAGATCACACTGAAGCTTTCTTT
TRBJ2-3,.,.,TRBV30,CAWSVLITQYF,TGTGCCTGGAGTGTACTGATTACGCAGTATTTT
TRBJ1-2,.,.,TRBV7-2,CASSLGTADYGYTF,TGTGCCAGCAGCTTAGGGACAGCAGATTATGGCTACACCTTC
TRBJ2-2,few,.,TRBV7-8,CASSRTNTGELFF,TGTGCCAGCAGCCGTACGAACACCGGGGAGCTGTTTTTT
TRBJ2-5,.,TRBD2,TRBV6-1,CASRTSGIETQYF,TGTGCCAGCCGGACTAGCGGAATAGAGACCCAGTACTTC